A selection of T cell receptor beta chains follows, all from one sample in a study of blood T cell repertoires in COVID-19. Assay: immunoSEQ multiplex PCR; the TCRdb copy retains only in-frame clones and omits some. The sample holds some 66,000 clones; roughly 82% are singletons and the top ten take more than 6.5%. The sample consisted of peripheral blood. These receptors all come from a man aged 55 to 69 with acute or convalescent COVID-19. Each CDR3 is given with its conserved first and last residue. The D gene is left open where the match is weak. Clone size appears in some rows only: once, few, many, or a class for an expanded clone.

CASRGDTSNQPQHF	TGTGCCAGCAGAGGGGATACTAGCAATCAGCCCCAGCATTTT	NA	NA	TRBV2	TRBJ1-5
CASSDTGSSYNEQFF	TGTGCCAGCAGTGACACGGGGAGCTCCTACAATGAGCAGTTCTTC	NA	NA	TRBV6-4	TRBJ2-1
CASSSPSGLADTQYF	TGTGCCAGCAGCTCCCCGTCGGGGTTGGCAGATACGCAGTATTTT	NA	NA	TRBV5-4	TRBJ2-3
CASSVDRTGGEKLFF	TGTGCCAGCAGCGTAGATCGGACAGGGGGTGAAAAACTGTTTTTT	NA	TRBD1	TRBV9	TRBJ1-4
CASSLEQGVRGQYF	TGCGCCAGCAGCTTGGAGCAGGGGGTGAGGGGCCAGTACTTC	NA	TRBD1	TRBV5-1	TRBJ2-5
CASSPDSNTGELFF	TGTGCCAGCAGCCCCGACAGTAACACCGGGGAGCTGTTTTTT	many	NA	TRBV11-2	TRBJ2-2
CASSQDRGNQPQHF	TGCGCCAGCAGCCAAGATAGAGGGAATCAGCCCCAGCATTTT	NA	NA	TRBV4-3	TRBJ1-5
CASSGLGLWANEKLFF	TGTGCCAGCAGCGGACTTGGGTTGTGGGCTAATGAAAAACTGTTTTTT	few	NA	TRBV5-6	TRBJ1-4
CASSPNRGPMNTEAFF	TGTGCCAGCAGCCCTAACAGGGGGCCCATGAACACTGAAGCTTTCTTT	NA	TRBD1	TRBV5-8	TRBJ1-1
CSVEIQASSYEQYF	TGCAGCGTTGAGATACAGGCGTCCTCCTACGAGCAGTACTTC	few	NA	TRBV29-1	TRBJ2-7
CASSPTGWNSPLHF	TGTGCCAGCTCACCGACAGGCTGGAATTCACCCCTCCACTTT	NA	NA	TRBV18	TRBJ1-6
CASSLNLRGTQYF	TGTGCCAGCAGTTTAAACCTCCGAGGAACCCAGTACTTC	NA	NA	TRBV12-3/TRBV12-4	TRBJ2-5
CAWNAGGSTDTQYF	TGTGCCTGGAACGCGGGGGGTAGCACAGATACGCAGTATTTT	NA	TRBD2	TRBV30	TRBJ2-3
CASSQVLGYFNREAFF	TGCGCCAGCAGCCAAGTTCTGGGATACTTCAACAGGGAAGCTTTCTTT	few	NA	TRBV4-3	TRBJ1-1
CASTSLGGEYGYTF	TGTGCCAGCACCTCCCTGGGAGGGGAGTATGGCTACACCTTC	few	NA	TRBV19	TRBJ1-2
CASSYLSGNTIYF	TGTGCCAGCAGCTATCTTTCCGGAAACACCATATATTTT	NA	NA	TRBV12-3/TRBV12-4	TRBJ1-3
CASSISDRGLGYGYTF	TGTGCCAGTAGTATATCGGACAGGGGGCTTGGCTATGGCTACACCTTC	NA	TRBD1	TRBV19	TRBJ1-2
CASSSLPTPGQKYNEQFF	TGCGCCAGCAGCTCGCTCCCCACCCCGGGACAGAAATACAATGAGCAGTTCTTC	NA	TRBD1	TRBV5-1	TRBJ2-1
CASSFRGSVEAFF	TGTGCCAGCAGTTTCCGGGGTTCGGTTGAAGCTTTCTTT	NA	NA	TRBV27	TRBJ1-1
CASSGAQGFGYTF	TGTGCCAGCAGTGGGGCACAGGGTTTTGGCTACACCTTC	NA	NA	TRBV25-1	TRBJ1-2
CASSQNPGQGLEAFF	TGTGCCAGCAGCCAAAATCCGGGACAGGGCCTTGAAGCTTTCTTT	NA	TRBD1	TRBV4-2	TRBJ1-1
CASSQGGRGAGGQDAEAFF	TGCGCCAGCAGCCAAGGCGGCAGGGGGGCTGGAGGTCAAGACGCTGAAGCTTTCTTT	NA	TRBD1	TRBV4-3	TRBJ1-1
CASSEVGEGGYGYTF	TGTGCCAGCAGTGAAGTGGGGGAAGGGGGCTATGGCTACACCTTC	NA	NA	TRBV2	TRBJ1-2
CASSMEGAGNQPQHF	TGTGCCAGTAGTATGGAGGGCGCGGGCAATCAGCCCCAGCATTTT	NA	NA	TRBV19	TRBJ1-5
CASSISDRGTSPLHF	TGTGCCAGTAGTATAAGCGACAGGGGCACTTCACCCCTCCACTTT	NA	TRBD1	TRBV19	TRBJ1-6
CASSWDSGGQPQHF	TGTGCCAGCAGTTGGGACTCAGGGGGGCAGCCCCAGCATTTT	once	TRBD1	TRBV2	TRBJ1-5
CASSGGAGGFFGYTF	TGTGCCAGCAGTGGGGGGGCAGGGGGCTTCTTTGGCTACACCTTC	NA	TRBD1	TRBV25-1	TRBJ1-2
CASSLDGRGVSGANVLTF	TGTGCCAGCAGCTTAGACGGCAGGGGAGTTTCTGGGGCCAACGTCCTGACTTTC	NA	NA	TRBV7-2	TRBJ2-6
CASSLVLGGGYTF	TGCGCCAGCAGCTTGGTTCTCGGCGGTGGCTACACCTTC	NA	NA	TRBV5-1	TRBJ1-2
CASSSLTGISGYTF	TGCGCCAGCAGCTCCTTAACAGGGATAAGTGGCTACACCTTC	NA	NA	TRBV5-1	TRBJ1-2
CAWKASGGDLEQFF	TGTGCCTGGAAGGCTAGCGGGGGGGATCTTGAGCAGTTCTTC	NA	TRBD2	TRBV30	TRBJ2-1
CASSRPGQAAEQYF	TGTGCCAGCAGCCGACCGGGACAGGCAGCCGAGCAGTACTTC	few	TRBD1	TRBV27	TRBJ2-7
CASSLGDRREAFF	TGCGCCAGCAGCTTGGGGGACAGACGTGAAGCTTTCTTT	once	TRBD1	TRBV5-1	TRBJ1-1
CASSLDRVIVREQYF	TGTGCCAGCAGCTTGGACAGGGTTATAGTTAGGGAGCAGTACTTC	NA	TRBD1	TRBV11-2	TRBJ2-7
CATSRNKAYEQYF	TGTGCCACCAGCAGAAACAAAGCCTACGAGCAGTACTTC	NA	NA	TRBV15	TRBJ2-7
CASSLRDRVSYEQYF	TGTGCCAGCAGCCTCCGGGACAGGGTTTCGTACGAGCAGTACTTC	few	TRBD1	TRBV7-2	TRBJ2-7
CASSPALWLLGNTIYF	TGTGCCAGCAGTCCAGCGCTCTGGCTCTTGGGAAACACCATATATTTT	NA	NA	TRBV14	TRBJ1-3
CASSAQLASNEQFF	TGTGCCAGCAGTGCCCAACTAGCGAGTAATGAGCAGTTCTTC	NA	TRBD2	TRBV2	TRBJ2-1
CASITGGSNTGELFF	TGTGCCAGTATCACAGGGGGCTCAAACACCGGGGAGCTGTTTTTT	once	TRBD1	TRBV19	TRBJ2-2
CATSDLEVPSTDTQYF	TGTGCCACCAGTGATTTGGAGGTACCTAGCACAGATACGCAGTATTTT	NA	NA	TRBV24-1	TRBJ2-3
CAWSRGGVSGNQPQHF	TGTGCCTGGAGTAGGGGAGGCGTCTCGGGCAATCAGCCCCAGCATTTT	NA	NA	TRBV30	TRBJ1-5
CASSPTTGVGYEQYF	TGTGCCAGCTCACCTACGACAGGGGTGGGCTACGAGCAGTACTTC	NA	TRBD1	TRBV18	TRBJ2-7
CASSLAGAGTPGNTIYF	TGTGCCAGCAGCTTAGCGGGAGCAGGGACGCCTGGAAACACCATATATTTT	NA	NA	TRBV11-2	TRBJ1-3
CASSLVLSSQSYGYTF	TGTGCCAGCAGCTTAGTGTTAAGTTCACAGTCATATGGCTACACCTTC	NA	NA	TRBV7-2	TRBJ1-2